One sample yielded the 3 T cell receptor beta chains listed below, sequenced in a study of CD8 T cells in ankylosing spondylitis (dated by TCRdb to about 2017). Library preparation was by 5' RACE. TCRdb shows the sequencer as Illumina HiSeq 2500. TCRdb reworked the public reads: Q25 trimming with fastp, MiXCR clone assembly, productive beta chains retained. A single entry per CDR3 protein holds the most common genes and DNA from its merged rows. Here the sample has 250,000 to 350,000 distinct CDR3 sequences; about a fifth occur a single time. Around 3.2% of the sample belongs to the ten largest clones. The sequenced sample consisted of blood, either unsorted or a sorted T cell fraction (not recorded which). All receptors derive from a female donor with ankylosing spondylitis or in good health (not recorded which).

The chain combines TRBV20-1 with TRBJ2-1; D may be TRBD1 or TRBD2 (5 bases each). In germline, CDR1 is DFQATT, CDR2 SNEGSKA (reference sequence). The CDR3 spans 14 residues. Trimming left V 2 bases short and J 7 bases short, with 15 bases between. The CDR3 coding sequence is TGCAGTGCTAGACCTCAGGGACCGGAGAATGAGCAGTTCTTC. It encodes CSARPQGPENEQFF.

The chain combines TRBV9 with TRBJ2-2; D might be TRBD2 (6 bases). Trimming stripped 2 bases from V and 2 bases from J, with 10 bases between. This CDR3 is 15 amino acids long. The germline gives CDR1 SGDLS, CDR2 YYNGEE. The CDR3 coding sequence is TGTGCCAGCAGCGTTTACGCGGGAAACACCGGGGAGCTGTTTTTT. Translation: CASSVYAGNTGELFF. The full variable domain, with the rest looked up from reference TRBV9 and TRBJ2-2, is DSGVTQTPKHLITATGQRVTLRCSPRSGDLSVYWYQQSLDQGLQFLIQYYNGEERAKGNILERFSAQQFPDLHSELNLSSLELGDSALYFCASSVYAGNTGELFFGEGSRLTVL.

The V call is TRBV28, the J call TRBJ2-7, with TRBD2 identical over 7 bases. CDR1 MDHEN and CDR2 SYDVKM come from the germline V gene. V lost 3 bases and J lost 5; bases outside the gene matches: 10. This CDR3 contains 15 residues. CDR3 nucleotide sequence: TGTGCCAGCAGTTTTTCCCGGGACTATTCTAACGAGCAGTACTTC. The encoded protein is CASSFSRDYSNEQYF.